A single T cell receptor beta chain is shown here with its context. This sample stems from a study of blood T cell repertoires in COVID-19. The data were produced by immunoSEQ multiplex PCR, yet TCRdb's version contains in-frame clones alone and is incomplete. The table includes under 200,000 clones, about 80% detected once. This CDR3 is 13 amino acids long. Germline CDR1 SGHRS, CDR2 YFSETQ. The V end lost 4 bases, the J end lost 1 base, and 7 bases lay between the germline ends. The TCR originated in a human donor with acute or convalescent COVID-19. The donor label of this sample is uncertain. The rearrangement joins TRBV5-1 to TRBJ2-3; tentatively, D is TRBD1 (5 bases). The source material was peripheral blood. This CDR3 reads CASSEQGTDTQYF. In nucleotides, the CDR3 is TGCGCCAGCAGCGAACAGGGCACAGATACGCAGTATTTT.